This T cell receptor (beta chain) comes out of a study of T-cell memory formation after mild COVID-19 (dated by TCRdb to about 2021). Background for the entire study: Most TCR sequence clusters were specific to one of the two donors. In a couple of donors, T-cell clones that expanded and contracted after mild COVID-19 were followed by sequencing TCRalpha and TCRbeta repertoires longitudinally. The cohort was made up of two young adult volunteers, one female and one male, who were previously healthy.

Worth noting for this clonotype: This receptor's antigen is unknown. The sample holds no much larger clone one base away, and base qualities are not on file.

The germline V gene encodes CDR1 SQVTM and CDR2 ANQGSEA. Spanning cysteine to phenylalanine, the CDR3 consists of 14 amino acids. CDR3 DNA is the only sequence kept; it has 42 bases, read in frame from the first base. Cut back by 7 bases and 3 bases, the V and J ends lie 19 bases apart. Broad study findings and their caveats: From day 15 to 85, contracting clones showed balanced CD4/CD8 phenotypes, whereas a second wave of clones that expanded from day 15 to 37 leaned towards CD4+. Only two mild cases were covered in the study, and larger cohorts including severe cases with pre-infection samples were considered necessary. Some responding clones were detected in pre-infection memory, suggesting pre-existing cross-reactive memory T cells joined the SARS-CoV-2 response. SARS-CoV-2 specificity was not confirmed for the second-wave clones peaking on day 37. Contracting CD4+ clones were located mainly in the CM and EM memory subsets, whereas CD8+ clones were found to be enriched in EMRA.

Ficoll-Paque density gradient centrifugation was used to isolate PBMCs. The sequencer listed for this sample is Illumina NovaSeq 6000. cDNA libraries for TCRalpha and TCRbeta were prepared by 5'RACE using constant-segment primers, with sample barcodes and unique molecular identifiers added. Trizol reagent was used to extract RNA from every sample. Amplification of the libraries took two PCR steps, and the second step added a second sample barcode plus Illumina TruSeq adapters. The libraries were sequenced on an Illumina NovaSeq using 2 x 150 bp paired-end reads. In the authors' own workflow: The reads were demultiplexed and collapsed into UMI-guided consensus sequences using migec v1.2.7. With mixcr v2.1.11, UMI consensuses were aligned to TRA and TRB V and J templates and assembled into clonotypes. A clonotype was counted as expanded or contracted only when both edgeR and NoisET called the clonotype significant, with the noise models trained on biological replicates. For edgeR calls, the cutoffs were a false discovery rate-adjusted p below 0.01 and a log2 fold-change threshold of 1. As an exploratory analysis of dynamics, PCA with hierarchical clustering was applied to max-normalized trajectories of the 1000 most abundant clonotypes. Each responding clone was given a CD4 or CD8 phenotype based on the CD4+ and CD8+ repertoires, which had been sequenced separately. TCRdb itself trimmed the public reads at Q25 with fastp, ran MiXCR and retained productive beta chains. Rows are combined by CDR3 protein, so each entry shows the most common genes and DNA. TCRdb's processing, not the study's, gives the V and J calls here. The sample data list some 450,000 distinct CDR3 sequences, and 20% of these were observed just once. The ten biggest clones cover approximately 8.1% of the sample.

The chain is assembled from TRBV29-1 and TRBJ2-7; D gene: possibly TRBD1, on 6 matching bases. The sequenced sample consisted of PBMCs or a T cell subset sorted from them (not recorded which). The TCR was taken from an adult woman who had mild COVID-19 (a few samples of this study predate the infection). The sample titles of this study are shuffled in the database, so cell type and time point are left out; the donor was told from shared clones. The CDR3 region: CSAADSWAIYEQYF. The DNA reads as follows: TGCAGCGCCGCGGACAGCTGGGCTATCTACGAGCAGTACTTC.